This TCR beta chain appears in the sequencing data of a study of PD-1 blockade in classical Hodgkin lymphoma. This clone was detected a few times. Its antigen is as yet unknown. General observations from the study: Patients with a complete response exhibited baseline diversity comparable to newly diagnosed patients. Patients with an early start, nivolumab under 1 year after ASCT, were excluded.

Sequencing used immunoSEQ multiplex PCR; TCRdb keeps in-frame clones, though not all of them. Here the sample spans 35,000 or so clones, about 70% being singletons. There was relapse after autologous stem cell transplantation in every patient, and there was variation in brentuximab vedotin exposure. From germline, CDR1 is MDHEN and CDR2 SYDVKM. The ends lost 5 bases at V and 4 bases at J; junction bases unmatched: 5. This CDR3 is built from 14 residues. The sequenced sample was peripheral blood mononuclear cells (PBMCs), obtained before the second cycle of nivolumab. The gene calls are TRBV28 and TRBJ2-3, with 8 positions matching TRBD2. This receptor was obtained from a human donor with classical Hodgkin lymphoma. Here the CDR3 DNA reads TGTGCCAGCAGTGCAAGCGGGAGTTCAGATACGCAGTATTTT. Amino acids: CASSASGSSDTQYF.